These 21 T cell receptor beta chains originate from one sample sequenced in a study of OX40 agonist ivuxolimab in advanced cancers. Using immunoSEQ multiplex PCR, the repertoire was profiled, and TCRdb retains in-frame clones only, with some absent. The table lists roughly 55,000 clones, about 86% of them singletons. Specimen: CD4+ or CD8+ T cells sorted from blood, collected in a trial of the OX40 agonist ivuxolimab. These receptors all stem from an adult with an advanced solid tumor such as melanoma, head and neck, liver or kidney cancer.

The table lists this clone with a count of one. The V call is TRBV13, the J call TRBJ2-7, with D perhaps TRBD1 (5 bases). Trimming left V 4 bases short and J 0 bases short, with 10 bases between. From germline, CDR1 is PRHDT and CDR2 FYEKMQ (reference sequence). This CDR3 region has 14 residues. In nucleotides, the CDR3 is TGTGCCAGCAGCTCGCCCAGGGCCTCCTACGAGCAGTACTTC. It specifies CASSSPRASYEQYF.

The sample holds a few counts of this clone. The chain carries TRBV5-3 and TRBJ1-1; weak D call: TRBD1 (5 bases). TRBV5-3 is reported as an ORF; its role is uncertain. The CDR3 consists of 14 residues. V lost 1 base and J lost 3, with 10 bases in between. The CDR3 region is CARSLRQGDTEAFF. As DNA, the CDR3 is TGTGCCAGAAGCTTGCGTCAGGGAGACACTGAAGCTTTCTTT.

CDR3 protein: CASSPRQGATEAFF. The DNA of the CDR3 is TGTGCCAGCAGCCCGCGACAGGGGGCCACTGAAGCTTTCTTT. The chain is built from TRBV7-2 and TRBJ1-1; 10 nucleotides align to TRBD1. The germline V gene encodes CDR1 SGHTA and CDR2 FQGNSA. The CDR3 covers 14 residues. V shed 5 bases, J shed 4 bases, and the junction held 4 bases outside the gene matches.

The chain is built from TRBV28 and TRBJ1-5; the D gene is possibly TRBD1 (5 bases). In germline, CDR1 is MDHEN, CDR2 SYDVKM. The CDR3 runs 15 residues. Trimming took 3 bases from V and 1 from J, leaving 10 bases between them. The CDR3 DNA sequence: TGTGCCAGCAGTTTTCGCCGGGGGAGCAATCAGCCCCAGCATTTT. The encoded protein is CASSFRRGSNQPQHF. Together with reference TRBV28 and TRBJ1-5, the CDR3 gives the full variable domain: DVKVTQSSRYLVKRTGEKVFLECVQDMDHENMFWYRQDPGLGLRLIYFSYDVKMKEKGDIPEGYSVSREKKERFSLILESASTNQTSMYLCASSFRRGSNQPQHFGDGTRLSIL.

The gene calls are TRBV27 and TRBJ2-6; D not certain. The V gene's germline CDR1 is MNHEY and CDR2 SMNVEV (reference sequence). The CDR3 is 17 residues long. With 1 base removed from V and 4 bases from J, the gap between germline ends came to 14 bases. CDR3 sequence (DNA): TGTGCCAGCAGTTTATTTGGGCCCCCTTCGGGGGCCAACGTCCTGACTTTC. As protein: CASSLFGPPSGANVLTF.

The chain has TRBV4-2 and TRBJ1-5; perhaps TRBD1 as D (5 bases). Between the trimmed V and J ends, which lost 1 base and 1 base, there was a span of 11 bases. Germline loops: CDR1 LGHNA, CDR2 YNFKEQ. This CDR3 spans 16 amino acids. The CDR3 sequence: CASSQVGVKSNQPQHF. CDR3 DNA sequence: TGTGCCAGCAGCCAAGTGGGGGTTAAGAGCAATCAGCCCCAGCATTTT.

The chain combines TRBV15 with TRBJ1-5; 8 bases are a match to TRBD1. V shed 5 bases and J 7 bases; nucleotides not matched to a gene: 10. The CDR3 is 15 residues long. Germline CDR1 reads LNHNV; CDR2 reads YYDKDF (reference sequence). CDR3 nucleotide sequence: TGTGCCACCAGCCTACGGACAGGGCGGGGCCAGCCCCAGCATTTT. Translating gives CATSLRTGRGQPQHF.

The rearrangement joins TRBV7-3 to TRBJ2-1; 7 nucleotides align to TRBD2. The CDR3 consists of 18 residues. With V trimmed by 4 bases and J by 5 bases, 17 bases remained unmatched. Germline-derived CDR1 and CDR2 are SGHTA and FQGTGA. The chain's CDR3 is CASSSRGGLVGSHNEQFF. In nucleotides, the CDR3 is TGTGCCAGCAGCTCTAGGGGTGGACTAGTGGGGTCACACAATGAGCAGTTCTTC.

The V call is TRBV4-3, the J call TRBJ1-2; no firm D call. The germline gives CDR1 LGHNA, CDR2 YSLEER. The CDR3 runs to 15 residues. Trimming cost V 4 bases and J 4 bases, with 16 bases left between them. The CDR3 spells CASSPDKGPGYGYTF. CDR3 bases: TGCGCCAGCAGCCCCGATAAGGGCCCTGGCTATGGCTACACCTTC.

This chain connects TRBV4-1 to TRBJ1-2; D gene ambiguous. Trimming took 4 bases from V and 4 from J, leaving 10 bases between them. The CDR3 runs 13 residues. Germline lookup yields CDR1 MGHRA and CDR2 YSYEKL. CDR3 region: CASSPGRGYGYTF. The CDR3 DNA sequence: TGCGCCAGCAGCCCTGGACGGGGCTATGGCTACACCTTC.

The chain's CDR3 is CASSIDRGSSYEQYF. In DNA, the CDR3 is TGTGCCAGTAGTATTGACAGGGGCAGCTCCTACGAGCAGTACTTC. The chain is built from TRBV19 and TRBJ2-7; 8 bases map to TRBD1. The germline V gene encodes CDR1 LNHDA and CDR2 SQIVND (reference sequence). This CDR3 contains 15 residues. Trimming cost V 3 bases and J 0 bases; bases outside gene matches: 4.

The chain uses TRBV7-9 and TRBJ2-7, with D perhaps given as TRBD1 or TRBD2 (5 bases each). The CDR3 length is 11 residues. Germline assignment: CDR1 SEHNR and CDR2 FQNEAQ (reference sequence). Trimming removed 5 bases at V and 6 bases at J, with 8 bases between. CDR3 DNA sequence: TGTGCCAGCAGCGCAGGGACCGAGCAGTACTTC. This codes for CASSAGTEQYF.

This chain connects TRBV7-3 to TRBJ2-1; tentative D call: TRBD2 (5 bases). Per the germline V gene, CDR1 is SGHTA and CDR2 is FQGTGA. The V and J ends lost 3 bases and 5 bases respectively, with 8 bases between them. The CDR3 is 13 residues long. The CDR3 DNA reads TGTGCCAGCAGCTTTGAGGGAAACAATGAGCAGTTCTTC. As protein: CASSFEGNNEQFF.

The V and J genes are TRBV16 and TRBJ2-7; a weak D match, TRBD2 (6 bases). V was shortened by 1 base and J by 5 bases, with 12 bases between the two germline ends. Germline values: CDR1 KGHSY, CDR2 FQNENV. The CDR3 is made up of 14 amino acids. CDR3 sequence reads: CASSQYKGRHEQYF. As DNA, the CDR3 is TGTGCCAGCAGCCAATATAAAGGGAGGCACGAGCAGTACTTC.

The chain employs TRBV6-5 and TRBJ1-2; D not certain. The germline V and J ends were trimmed by 5 bases and 4 bases, with 14 bases remaining between them. The V gene's germline CDR1 is MNHEY and CDR2 SVGAGI. CDR3 length: 14 residues. For the CDR3, the DNA is TGTGCCAGCAGTGATATGGAGGGTAGCTATGGCTACACCTTC. Amino acids: CASSDMEGSYGYTF.

The chain is built from TRBV27 and TRBJ2-5; D gene unclear. Trimming cost V 1 base and J 4 bases, with 7 bases left between them. Germline loops: CDR1 MNHEY, CDR2 SMNVEV (reference sequence). The CDR3 length is 13 residues. The CDR3 coding sequence is TGTGCCAGCAGTTTATTAGGCGCAGAGACCCAGTACTTC. Translated, it gives CASSLLGAETQYF.

This chain connects TRBV11-2 to TRBJ1-5; D unresolved. V lost 2 bases and J lost 0, with 11 bases in between. CDR1 is SGHAT, CDR2 FQNNGV, per germline. The CDR3 consists of 16 residues. The CDR3 DNA follows: TGTGCCAGCAGCTTAAGGGTTGGGCCTAGCAATCAGCCCCAGCATTTT. Translated, it gives CASSLRVGPSNQPQHF. The variable domain in full, with the rest retrieved from reference TRBV11-2 and TRBJ1-5, is EAGVAQSPRYKIIEKRQSVAFWCNPISGHATLYWYQQILGQGPKLLIQFQNNGVVDDSQLPKDRFSAERLKGVDSTLKIQPAKLEDSAVYLCASSLRVGPSNQPQHFGDGTRLSIL.

The V gene is TRBV28, the J gene TRBJ2-3, with D possibly matching TRBD2 (6 bases). Germline assignment: CDR1 MDHEN and CDR2 SYDVKM. V was trimmed by 2 bases and J by 6 bases, leaving 12 bases between them. The CDR3 contains 14 residues. The CDR3 DNA sequence: TGTGCCAGCAGTTTAGCATGGGGGGTTGATACGCAGTATTTT. It codes for CASSLAWGVDTQYF.

The rearrangement joins TRBV6-5 to TRBJ2-7; 9 bases are shared with TRBD1. The V segment lost 0 bases and the J segment 5 bases; nucleotides outside the gene matches: 5. The CDR3 sequence is 15 residues long. CDR1 is MNHEY, CDR2 SVGAGI, per germline. CDR3 amino acids: CASSYSGTGRNEQYF. The CDR3, as DNA: TGTGCCAGCAGTTACTCGGGGACAGGGCGGAACGAGCAGTACTTC.

This clone has just a few counts. The chain has TRBV14 and TRBJ1-1; unclear D gene. The germline V and J ends were trimmed by 0 bases and 4 bases, with 9 bases remaining between them. Germline V gene lookup returns CDR1 SGHDN and CDR2 FVKESK. There are 14 residues in the CDR3. The CDR3 sequence is CASSQDWQITEAFF. CDR3 coding DNA: TGTGCCAGCAGCCAAGATTGGCAGATCACTGAAGCTTTCTTT.

The V gene is TRBV5-1, the J gene TRBJ2-1, with D perhaps being TRBD1 or TRBD2 (5 bases each). The CDR3 length is 16 residues. The ends were cut back, 4 bases at V and 10 bases at J, with 24 bases in the middle. The germline V gene has CDR1 SGHRS and CDR2 YFSETQ. Written as DNA, the CDR3 is TGCGCCAGCAGCGCGGCCGGGACGACCCCCGCCGGGGAGCAGTTCTTC. Translation: CASSAAGTTPAGEQFF.